The source of this T cell receptor (beta chain) is a study of cytomegalovirus exposure and HLA in healthy donors. For this clone: Its specificity is unknown.

Study-level points and caveats: The availability of immune exposure information extended only to CMV serostatus. Previously analyzed data showed that most TCR beta V segments were productive at a frequency of about 87% or about 30%. The study designated 150 to 200 TCR beta chains cytomegalovirus-associated.

60 Vbeta and 13 Jbeta primers were used in PCR. TCRdb's copy holds only in-frame clones and misses some; the assay was immunoSEQ multiplex PCR. The data show 95,000 to 150,000 clones, with over 75% seen just once and under 2.5% held by the top ten. The TCR sequence derives from a young man in good health and CMV-seronegative. The specimen sequenced was PBMCs.

The CDR3 sequence is CASRDGEYNEQFF. In DNA form, the CDR3 reads TGTGCCAGTAGGGACGGGGAATACAATGAGCAGTTCTTC. The rearrangement links TRBV19 to TRBJ2-1, with D perhaps TRBD2 (5 bases). The CDR3 contains 13 residues. Germline V gene sequence: CDR1 LNHDA, CDR2 SQIVND (reference sequence). Between the trimmed V and J ends, which lost 6 bases and 4 bases, there was a span of 10 bases.